The 7 T cell receptor beta chains listed next were all sequenced from one sample in a study of cytomegalovirus exposure and HLA in healthy donors. Sequenced by immunoSEQ multiplex PCR; TCRdb stores in-frame clones only, minus some. Among about 180,000 clones listed, 85% were seen once. Input material: PBMCs. The origin of the receptors is a man aged 18 to 30 in good health and CMV-seropositive.

This chain uses TRBV4-1 with TRBJ1-2; 9 bases fit TRBD1. The CDR3 spans 15 residues. Germline trimming cut 1 base from V and 8 bases from J; bases unmatched to any gene: 8. CDR1 is MGHRA, CDR2 YSYEKL, per germline. CDR3 residues: CASSQGTGELRGYTF. DNA for the CDR3: TGCGCCAGCAGCCAAGGGACAGGGGAACTAAGGGGCTACACCTTC.

This clone is a singleton in its sample. The rearrangement joins TRBV6-5 to TRBJ2-7, with D uncertain. Germline-derived CDR1 and CDR2 are MNHEY and SVGAGI. V lost 5 bases and J 3 bases, leaving 11 bases between the germline ends. CDR3 length: 13 residues. The CDR3 spells CASSDPRFYEQYF. For the CDR3, the DNA is TGTGCCAGCAGTGATCCGCGGTTCTACGAGCAGTACTTC.

The J gene is TRBJ1-4, the V gene TRBV30; tentatively, D is TRBD1 (6 bases). The CDR3 covers 17 residues. Germline CDR1 is GTSNPN and CDR2 is SVGIG (reference sequence). V shed 4 bases and J shed 0 bases, with 18 bases lying between them. In nucleotides, the CDR3 is TGTGCCTGGAACGGAAAGGGGAGGGGGGCAACTAATGAAAAACTGTTTTTT. The encoded protein is CAWNGKGRGATNEKLFF.

This sequence joins TRBV6-1 and TRBJ2-3, with 9 bases that match TRBD2. V lost 6 bases and J lost 0; bases outside the gene matches: 4. The CDR3 spans 15 residues. Per the germline V gene, CDR1 is MNHNS and CDR2 is SASEGT. CDR3 coding DNA: TGTGCCAGCAGACCTAGCGGGGTTAGCACAGATACGCAGTATTTT. This encodes CASRPSGVSTDTQYF.

The V gene is TRBV19, the J gene TRBJ1-2; D is possibly TRBD1 (5 bases). CDR3 length equals 14 residues. The germline gives CDR1 LNHDA, CDR2 SQIVND (reference sequence). The V and J ends lost 2 bases and 4 bases respectively, with 11 bases between them. The CDR3 spells CASSISDSSYGYTF. The CDR3 nucleotides are TGTGCCAGTAGTATAAGTGACAGTTCCTATGGCTACACCTTC.

V usage is TRBV9 and J usage is TRBJ2-1; TRBD2 aligns across 16 bases. The germline V gene has CDR1 SGDLS and CDR2 YYNGEE. The CDR3 loop spans 16 amino acids. V lost 3 bases, J lost 8 bases, and 5 bases stayed unmatched. CDR3 DNA: TGTGCCAGCAGCGCGGGGACTAGCGGGGGGGCAGATGAGCAGTTCTTC. This sequence encodes CASSAGTSGGADEQFF.

The J gene is TRBJ1-1, the V gene TRBV6-5; 7 bases are a match to TRBD1. Germline CDR1 reads MNHEY; CDR2 reads SVGAGI. The CDR3 extends over 14 amino acids. With V trimmed by 0 bases and J by 5 bases, 3 bases remained unmatched. DNA of the CDR3: TGTGCCAGCAGTTACTCCGCAGGGGGGACTGAAGCTTTCTTT. This gives the protein CASSYSAGGTEAFF.